This entry is about one T cell receptor beta chain. The antigen it recognizes is unknown. It has no much larger one-base neighbor in the sample; base qualities were not kept. This record belongs to a study of blood T cells in healthy people across ages (dated by TCRdb to the mid-2010s). General notes on the study: In model experiments, template switching captured roughly one uniquely barcoded TCR beta cDNA molecule for every two T cells. Using the same blood draw, the study looked at two additional independent replicas of 1 million unique cDNA reads for two donors, one aged 18 to 30 and the other aged 80 or older. Donors of different ages were randomly distributed across sequencing lanes to avoid experimental bias. Using deep sequencing normalized with unique cDNA molecular identifiers, the study measured how TCR beta repertoire diversity changes with age. The donors were split into four age groups: young (average around 16 years), middle-aged (about 40), aged (around 67) and long-lived (over 80). The paper's findings and limits, for the study overall: Observed TCR beta diversity per million T cells fell roughly linearly with age, and a significant reduction was already apparent by age roughly 40. Compared with the aged group, the long-lived group had more naive CD4+ T cells, fewer expanded clones and increased TCR diversity, a pattern suggesting age selection. Estimates of total diversity based on one million sequenced T cells were regarded as lower bounds and as underestimates. Bulk unsorted PBMC profiling prevented conclusive comparison of naive and antigen-experienced compartments. Because donor CMV infection status was unknown, age-related changes in expanded clonotypes were potentially confounded. There was a strong correlation between observed TCR beta diversity and the percentage of naive T cells measured by flow cytometry.

Libraries were prepared through 5' RACE. The instrument was an Illumina HiSeq 2500. A second PCR of about 6 to 11 cycles was performed with a sample-barcoded 5' primer and a J-beta primer mix. A template-switch 5' adaptor carrying 12 random nucleotides introduced a unique molecular identifier onto each TCR beta cDNA molecule. Each sample yielded at least 3 million CDR3-containing paired-end reads. The Mint cDNA synthesis kit, primed by a TRBC-specific oligonucleotide, was used to synthesize first-strand cDNA from all RNA. Following uracil-DNA glycosylase treatment, all cDNA underwent a first 18-cycle PCR with the universal primers M1SS and BC2_uni_R. Per the authors' processing: Each sample was normalized by randomly selecting 1 million high-quality reads, each carrying a distinct molecular identifier. Reads sharing molecular identifiers were discarded rather than binned into consensus sequences. CDR3 identification, clonotype clustering and error correction used MiTCR with a Q25 quality threshold and the strictest error-elimination algorithm. A nonparametric unseen species model with Euler transformation was used to estimate lower-bound total TCR beta diversity. TCRdb redid the processing of the public reads, applying fastp at Q25 and MiXCR, and retained in-frame beta chains. Rows with a matching CDR3 protein are joined into one entry that keeps the most common DNA and genes. These V and J calls rely on TCRdb rather than the paper's analysis. This sample is represented by about a million distinct CDR3 sequences; approximately 50% of them were singletons. The ten largest account for about 22% of the sample.

Measured from the cysteine to the phenylalanine, the CDR3 is 15 residues long. The retained sequence is limited to the CDR3, 45 bases, with the frame set at the first base. From V the trimming removes 1 base and from J it removes 8 bases, while the gene matches leave 10 bases of the junction unaccounted for. Taken from the germline V gene, the CDR1 and CDR2 loops are SGDLS and YYNGEE. Systemically healthy Caucasian individuals from Russia, 39 in total and aged 6 to 90 years, were included as donors. Each donor gave approximately 9.4 milliliters of peripheral blood, drawn into EDTA-treated Vacutainer tubes. PBMCs were isolated by Ficoll-Paque density-gradient centrifugation, with at least 7 million obtained per sample. Trizol reagent was used to extract total RNA from PBMCs, with at least 5 micrograms per sample. Naive CD45RAhigh/CD27high T cell percentages were measured by flow cytometry on a PBMC aliquot from every donor.

This chain joins TRBV9 to TRBJ1-2; TRBD1 matches 8 bases in the middle. The clonotype was recovered from a woman aged 60-75 years in good health. Specimen: blood. The CDR3 reads CASSVTPTGDGGYTF. The nucleotides read TGTGCCAGCAGCGTAACCCCGACAGGGGATGGAGGCTACACCTTC.